This entry lists 23 T cell receptor beta chains sequenced from one sample in a study of shared clonotypes between healthy human individuals. Clones were sequenced by immunoSEQ multiplex PCR, and TCRdb holds only the in-frame ones, with some missing. This table has 950,000 to 1,300,000 clones, roughly 80% appearing once. The sample was memory CD4+ T cells sorted from blood. The subset: CD45RA-negative fraction. These receptors were obtained from a man aged 18 to 35 in good health.

The chain joins TRBV10-3 to TRBJ2-5; the D gene could be TRBD1 or TRBD2 (6 bases each). The ends were cut back, 0 bases at V and 1 base at J, with 12 bases in the middle. This CDR3 has 16 residues. CDR1 is ENHRY and CDR2 is SYGVKD in the germline V gene. In DNA form, the CDR3 reads TGTGCCATCAGTGAGTCGACCCCGGGGGCCCAAGAGACCCAGTACTTC. This encodes CAISESTPGAQETQYF.

V usage is TRBV19 and J usage is TRBJ2-7; 7 nucleotides align to TRBD2. Germline CDR1 LNHDA, CDR2 SQIVND (reference sequence). The CDR3 has 18 residues. J was trimmed by 3 bases and V by 5 bases; bases with no gene match: 19. The CDR3 loop reads CASSLKPPSPRGVYEQYF. In DNA form, the CDR3 reads TGTGCCAGTAGTTTAAAACCGCCCAGCCCCCGGGGGGTCTACGAGCAGTACTTC.

V and J are TRBV5-6 and TRBJ1-1; D might be TRBD1 (5 bases). The CDR3 is 17 amino acids. V was cut by 1 base and J by 8 bases, with 24 bases left in between. The germline V gene encodes CDR1 SGHDT and CDR2 YYEEEE. The CDR3 region has the DNA TGTGCCAGCAGCTTGCCGGGTCGCGCCACACTGGGGGAGGAAGCTTTCTTT. Protein: CASSLPGRATLGEEAFF.

The chain combines TRBV25-1 with TRBJ1-2; possible D gene TRBD1, 5 bases. This CDR3 has 15 amino acids. Trimming cost V 2 bases and J 3 bases, with 13 bases left between them. CDR1 MGHDK and CDR2 SYGVNS come from the germline V gene. CDR3 amino acids: CASSEGAERDYGYTF. CDR3 DNA: TGTGCCAGCAGTGAAGGGGCAGAAAGGGACTATGGCTACACCTTC.

The V and J genes are TRBV28 and TRBJ1-5; possible D gene TRBD1, 5 bases. Germline V gives CDR1 MDHEN, CDR2 SYDVKM. V lost 11 bases, J lost 4 bases, and 18 bases lay in between. This CDR3 region has 14 residues. The CDR3 sequence is CASFGQGRNQPQHF. The DNA of the CDR3 is TGTGCCTCCTTTGGGCAGGGCAGGAATCAGCCCCAGCATTTT.

This clone was recorded at least ten times. Different DNA sequences within this sample yield the same CDR3. The chain employs TRBV5-6 and TRBJ1-1; D unclear. V was trimmed by 1 base and J by 6 bases, leaving 13 bases between them. The CDR3 spans 14 residues. CDR1 is SGHDT, CDR2 YYEEEE, per germline. CDR3 residues: CASSLIRGGAEAFF. DNA of the CDR3: TGTGCCAGCAGCTTGATACGAGGAGGCGCTGAAGCTTTCTTT.

This chain links TRBV5-1 with TRBJ1-2; the D is unclear. In germline, CDR1 is SGHRS, CDR2 YFSETQ. The length of the CDR3 is 15 residues. The V end was cut by 0 bases, the J end by 4 bases, with 13 bases between. Here the CDR3 reads CASSLGGLSTYGYTF. In DNA, the CDR3 is TGCGCCAGCAGCTTGGGAGGTCTTAGCACCTATGGCTACACCTTC.

This chain connects TRBV19 to TRBJ1-4, with 7 bases matching TRBD1. The CDR3 totals 14 residues. The germline V gene has CDR1 LNHDA and CDR2 SQIVND (reference sequence). V shed 10 bases and J 7 bases; nucleotides not matched to a gene: 12. Here the CDR3 reads CATTTQGRPEKLFF. The CDR3 DNA sequence: TGTGCCACCACAACACAGGGGCGCCCTGAAAAACTGTTTTTT.

This rearrangement joins TRBV18 to TRBJ2-7; D may match TRBD1 or TRBD2 (5 bases each). V lost 5 bases, J lost 2 bases, and 10 bases lay in between. Per germline, CDR1 KGHSH and CDR2 LQKENI. This CDR3 is 13 amino acids long. CDR3 region: CASSEGTTYEQYF. The CDR3, as DNA: TGTGCCAGCTCAGAGGGGACCACCTACGAGCAGTACTTC.

The chain is built from TRBV6-5 and TRBJ2-5; 7 nucleotides align to TRBD1. Germline loops: CDR1 MNHEY, CDR2 SVGAGI. Losses at the gene ends were 7 bases for V and 2 bases for J; bases not matched to a gene: 7. The CDR3 is 14 amino acids. The CDR3 sequence is CASNPGQRQETQYF. The CDR3 nucleotides read TGTGCCAGCAATCCGGGACAGAGACAAGAGACCCAGTACTTC.

About this clone: Other nucleotide sequences from this sample produce the same CDR3. The chain carries TRBV18 and TRBJ2-7, with 7 bases that match TRBD1. V lost 6 bases and J lost 4; bases outside the gene matches: 6. The CDR3 contains 13 residues. The germline gives CDR1 KGHSH, CDR2 LQKENI. This CDR3 is CASSQGGPYEQYF. The CDR3 coding sequence is TGTGCCAGCTCCCAAGGGGGCCCTTACGAGCAGTACTTC.

This chain joins TRBV7-2 and TRBJ2-5; the match to TRBD2 covers 7 bases. CDR3 size: 14 residues. CDR1 is SGHTA, CDR2 FQGNSA, per germline. Trimming cost V 4 bases and J 3 bases; bases outside gene matches: 5. CDR3 in DNA: TGTGCCAGCAGCTGGGCGGGGACTAAAGAGACCCAGTACTTC. As protein: CASSWAGTKETQYF.

This clone was recorded once. The gene calls are TRBV2 and TRBJ1-5, with unresolved D. Germline loops: CDR1 SNHLY, CDR2 FYNNEI. The CDR3 runs to 13 residues. Trimming pared 1 base from V and 7 bases from J, leaving 8 bases between. DNA for the CDR3: TGTGCCAGCAGTGAAGAGGATAGGCAGCCCCAGCATTTT. The encoded protein is CASSEEDRQPQHF.

The sample holds one count of this clone. The CDR3 DNA is TGTGCCAGCAGCTTAGAAGGGGGTCGGCAGCCCCAGCATTTT. Translation gives CASSLEGGRQPQHF. The V gene is TRBV11-2, the J gene TRBJ1-5; D may be TRBD1 (6 bases). The CDR3 runs 14 residues. Germline V gives CDR1 SGHAT, CDR2 FQNNGV. Trimming took off 0 bases at V and 7 bases at J, with 10 bases between the two ends.

This clone was counted between two and nine times. The chain is built from TRBV29-1 and TRBJ1-5; the D gene is possibly TRBD1 (6 bases). The CDR3 loop spans 14 amino acids. Trimming cost V 6 bases and J 4 bases, with 16 bases left between them. Germline assignment: CDR1 SQVTM and CDR2 ANQGSEA. The CDR3 DNA reads TGCAGCGTCCTCGGACAGAACGTGAATCAGCCCCAGCATTTT. Protein product: CSVLGQNVNQPQHF. The full variable domain, rest sourced from reference TRBV29-1 and TRBJ1-5, is SAVISQKPSRDICQRGTSLTIQCQVDSQVTMMFWYRQQPGQSLTLIATANQGSEATYESGFVIDKFPISRPNLTFSTLTVSNMSPEDSSIYLCSVLGQNVNQPQHFGDGTRLSIL.

This clone occurred many times. V usage is TRBV5-1 and J usage is TRBJ2-7, with 11 positions matching TRBD2. Germline assignment: CDR1 SGHRS and CDR2 YFSETQ. The V and J ends lost 4 bases and 3 bases, in that order; junction bases with no gene match: 12. The CDR3 has 17 amino acids. Here the CDR3 reads CASSPNPGTSGNYEQYF. As DNA, the CDR3 is TGCGCCAGCAGCCCCAATCCCGGGACTAGCGGTAACTACGAGCAGTACTTC.

CDR3 nucleotide sequence: TGTGCCAGCAGCGCTGGGGACAGGGGACGTGAAGCTTTCTTT. Translated: CASSAGDRGREAFF. The V gene is TRBV9, the J gene TRBJ1-1; 10 bases align to TRBD1. Unmatched junction bases numbered 6, after V lost 3 bases and J lost 7 bases. The germline CDR1 and CDR2 sequences are SGDLS and YYNGEE. The CDR3 sequence is 14 residues long.

This chain links TRBV7-8 with TRBJ1-4, with 12 bases fitting TRBD1. The CDR3 sequence is 19 residues long. Losses at the gene ends were 5 bases for V and 4 bases for J; bases not matched to a gene: 14. The germline gives CDR1 SGHVS, CDR2 FQNEAQ. Here the CDR3 DNA reads TGTGCCAGCAGCCCCTGGTTGGGACAGGGGGCCTCGGGTAATGAAAAACTGTTTTTT. This gives the protein CASSPWLGQGASGNEKLFF. The whole variable domain, filled in from reference TRBV7-8 and TRBJ1-4, reads GAGVSQSPRYKVAKRGQDVALRCDPISGHVSLFWYQQALGQGPEFLTYFQNEAQLDKSGLPSDRFFAERPEGSVSTLKIQRTQQEDSAVYLCASSPWLGQGASGNEKLFFGSGTQLSVL.

The chain combines TRBV4-1 with TRBJ2-3, with D perhaps given as TRBD1 or TRBD2 (5 bases each). The CDR3 covers 16 residues. The germline V gene has CDR1 MGHRA and CDR2 YSYEKL. The V gene lost 1 base and the J gene lost 1 base, with 12 bases spanning the gap. The CDR3 sequence: CASSQVPGRGTDTQYF. DNA for the CDR3: TGCGCCAGCAGCCAAGTTCCGGGGCGGGGCACAGATACGCAGTATTTT.

CDR3 sequence: CASSTRTPQNTDTQYF. CDR3 DNA: TGTGCCAGCAGCACCCGGACTCCACAAAACACAGATACGCAGTATTTT. J is TRBJ2-3 and V is TRBV7-2; a possible D gene is TRBD2 (5 bases). The CDR3 totals 16 residues. The V gene lost 5 bases and the J gene lost 2 bases, with 17 bases spanning the gap. Per germline, CDR1 SGHTA and CDR2 FQGNSA.

The rearrangement uses TRBV6-1 and TRBJ1-5; D is possibly TRBD1 (6 bases). Per the germline V gene, CDR1 is MNHNS and CDR2 is SASEGT. The germline V and J ends were trimmed by 2 bases and 2 bases, with 10 bases remaining between them. The length of the CDR3 is 15 residues. The CDR3 DNA sequence: TGTGCCAGCAGTGAACACAGGGCTGGCAATCAGCCCCAGCATTTT. As protein: CASSEHRAGNQPQHF.

The chain employs TRBV7-2 and TRBJ2-3; TRBD2 matches 9 bases. Germline loops: CDR1 SGHTA, CDR2 FQGNSA. The CDR3 sequence is 13 residues long. The V segment lost 11 bases and the J segment 4 bases; nucleotides outside the gene matches: 7. CDR3 residues: CAGSGSWADTQYF. The DNA for the CDR3 is TGTGCCGGTAGCGGGAGCTGGGCAGATACGCAGTATTTT.

This sequence joins TRBV20-1 and TRBJ2-1; D is unresolved. V was shortened by 4 bases and J by 5 bases, with 3 bases between the two germline ends. This CDR3 is built from 10 residues. Germline CDR1 and CDR2: DFQATT and SNEGSKA (reference sequence). CDR3 protein: CSAIDNEQFF. The CDR3 coding sequence is TGCAGTGCTATTGACAATGAGCAGTTCTTC.